This entry lists 8 T cell receptor beta chains sequenced from one sample in a study of radiotherapy plus CTLA-4 blockade in lung cancer. Generated by immunoSEQ multiplex PCR, the TCRdb table keeps only in-frame clones and is missing some. Of about 97,000 clones in the sample, 60% to 75% are singletons; the top ten hold about 3%. The sample in question was peripheral blood, obtained from a patient treated with radiotherapy plus ipilimumab. The receptors were gathered from a human donor with non-small cell lung cancer who had a partial response to radiotherapy plus ipilimumab. Some clones in this sample may be carry-over from other donors' samples.

This clone was counted only a few times. The rearrangement links TRBV19 to TRBJ1-2, with D maybe TRBD1 (5 bases). This CDR3 is 16 amino acids long. The germline V gene has CDR1 LNHDA and CDR2 SQIVND (reference sequence). Trimming took off 1 base at V and 2 bases at J, with 14 bases between the two ends. The CDR3 DNA reads as TGTGCCAGTAGTATAGTCCAGGGCCGCGCCAACTATGGCTACACCTTC. Its protein product is CASSIVQGRANYGYTF. Complete variable domain (other parts from reference TRBV19 and TRBJ1-2): DGGITQSPKYLFRKEGQNVTLSCEQNLNHDAMYWYRQDPGQGLRLIYYSQIVNDFQKGDIAEGYSVSREKKESFPLTVTSAQKNPTAFYLCASSIVQGRANYGYTFGSGTRLTVV.

The chain carries TRBV2 and TRBJ1-4; D gene uncertain. The CDR3 totals 15 residues. Deletions cut 7 bases from V and 0 bases from J, with 12 bases between. Looked up from germline, CDR1 is SNHLY and CDR2 is FYNNEI. The CDR3 coding sequence is TGTGCCAGCAACGACCGGGGAACAACTAATGAAAAACTGTTTTTT. Its protein product is CASNDRGTTNEKLFF.

This clone was observed a few times. The J gene is TRBJ1-5, the V gene TRBV12-5, with D unclear. The CDR3 has 14 amino acids. V was shortened by 7 bases and J by 6 bases, with 16 bases between the two germline ends. From germline, CDR1 is LGHNT and CDR2 FRNRAP. The CDR3 region is CASATDRVGQPQHF. CDR3 DNA sequence: TGTGCTAGTGCCACAGACCGCGTGGGTCAGCCCCAGCATTTT.

The CDR3 nucleotides read TGCGCCAGCAGCTTGAGGGACAGGTCGGGCGAGCAGTACTTC. Translation: CASSLRDRSGEQYF. The V call is TRBV5-1, the J call TRBJ2-7; 8 bases align to TRBD1. CDR1 is SGHRS and CDR2 is YFSETQ in the germline V gene. The CDR3 has 14 residues. V was pared by 1 base and J by 6 bases, with 6 bases of the junction left unmatched.

The V call is TRBV10-3, the J call TRBJ2-1, with 8 bases lining up with TRBD2. V shed 8 bases and J 0 bases; nucleotides not matched to a gene: 12. CDR3 length equals 17 residues. The germline CDR1 and CDR2 sequences are ENHRY and SYGVKD. Here the CDR3 DNA reads TGTGCCATCTCACGCGCGGACGGGAGGGACTCCTACAATGAGCAGTTCTTC. Protein: CAISRADGRDSYNEQFF.

The chain is built from TRBV28 and TRBJ2-1, with TRBD2 matching over 14 bases. This CDR3 is built from 15 residues. The germline V gene has CDR1 MDHEN and CDR2 SYDVKM. V lost 6 bases to trimming and J lost 6 bases; unmatched junction nucleotides: 4. The CDR3 bases are TGTGCCAGCAGACACGGGACTAGCGGGGGCAATGAGCAGTTCTTC. It is translated as CASRHGTSGGNEQFF.

In this sample, this clone turned up a few times. The chain carries TRBV5-4 and TRBJ1-2, with TRBD1 matching 10 bases. The CDR3 totals 16 residues. Per the germline V gene, CDR1 is SGHNT and CDR2 is YYREEE (reference sequence). Germline trimming cut 5 bases from V and 9 bases from J; bases unmatched to any gene: 16. CDR3 sequence: CASSPRASDRGFSYTF. The CDR3 nucleotides read TGTGCCAGCAGTCCGCGAGCTTCGGACAGGGGGTTTAGCTACACCTTC.

The gene calls are TRBV6-1 and TRBJ2-3, with D tentatively TRBD2 (6 bases). CDR1 and CDR2 (germline): MNHNS, SASEGT. Trimming cost V 2 bases and J 4 bases, with 13 bases left between them. The CDR3 covers 15 residues. CDR3 region: CASSERDWGADTQYF. Here the CDR3 DNA reads TGTGCCAGCAGTGAACGGGACTGGGGGGCAGATACGCAGTATTTT.